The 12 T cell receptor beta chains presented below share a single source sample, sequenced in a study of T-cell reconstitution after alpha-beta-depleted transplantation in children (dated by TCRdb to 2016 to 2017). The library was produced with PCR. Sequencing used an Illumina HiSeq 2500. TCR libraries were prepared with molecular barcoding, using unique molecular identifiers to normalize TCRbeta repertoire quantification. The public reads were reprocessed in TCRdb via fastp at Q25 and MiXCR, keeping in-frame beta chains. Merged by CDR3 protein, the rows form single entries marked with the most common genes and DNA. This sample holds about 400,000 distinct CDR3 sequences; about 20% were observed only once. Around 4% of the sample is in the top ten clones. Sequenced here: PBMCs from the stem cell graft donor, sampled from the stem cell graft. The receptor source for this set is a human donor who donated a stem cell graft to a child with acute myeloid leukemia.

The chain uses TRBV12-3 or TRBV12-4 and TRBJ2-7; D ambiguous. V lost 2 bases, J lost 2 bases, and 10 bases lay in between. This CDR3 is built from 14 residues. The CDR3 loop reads CASSLTMAAYEQYF. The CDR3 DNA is TGTGCCAGCAGTTTAACGATGGCGGCCTACGAGCAGTACTTC.

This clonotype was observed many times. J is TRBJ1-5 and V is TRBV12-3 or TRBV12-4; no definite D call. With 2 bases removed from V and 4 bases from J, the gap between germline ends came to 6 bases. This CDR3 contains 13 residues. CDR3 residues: CASSLLGNQPQHF. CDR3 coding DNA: TGTGCCAGCAGTTTATTGGGAAATCAGCCCCAGCATTTT.

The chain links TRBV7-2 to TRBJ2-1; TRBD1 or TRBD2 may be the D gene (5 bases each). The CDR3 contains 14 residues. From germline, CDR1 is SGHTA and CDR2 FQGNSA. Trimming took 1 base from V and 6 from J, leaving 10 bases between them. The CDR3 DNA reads TGTGCCAGCAGCTTAGGGGTGGGGACCAATGAGCAGTTCTTC. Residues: CASSLGVGTNEQFF.

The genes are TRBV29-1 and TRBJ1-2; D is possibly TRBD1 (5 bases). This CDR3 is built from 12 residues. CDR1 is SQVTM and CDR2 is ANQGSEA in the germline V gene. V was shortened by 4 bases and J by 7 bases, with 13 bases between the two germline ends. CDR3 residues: CSVVEGRSGYTF. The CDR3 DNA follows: TGCAGCGTTGTGGAGGGGCGGAGTGGCTACACCTTC.

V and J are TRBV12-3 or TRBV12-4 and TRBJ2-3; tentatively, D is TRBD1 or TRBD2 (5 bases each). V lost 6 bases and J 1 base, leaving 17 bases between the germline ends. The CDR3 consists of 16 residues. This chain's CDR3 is CASSPRGSWGTDTQYF. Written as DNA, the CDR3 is TGTGCCAGCAGCCCCCGGGGCTCATGGGGCACAGATACGCAGTATTTT.

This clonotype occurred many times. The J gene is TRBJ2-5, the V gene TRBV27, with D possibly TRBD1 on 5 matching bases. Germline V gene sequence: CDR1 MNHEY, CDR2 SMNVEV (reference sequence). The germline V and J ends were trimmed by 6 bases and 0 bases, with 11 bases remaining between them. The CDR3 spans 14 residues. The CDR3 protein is CASSLTGDQETQYF. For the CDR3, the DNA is TGTGCCAGCAGCCTAACAGGAGACCAAGAGACCCAGTACTTC.

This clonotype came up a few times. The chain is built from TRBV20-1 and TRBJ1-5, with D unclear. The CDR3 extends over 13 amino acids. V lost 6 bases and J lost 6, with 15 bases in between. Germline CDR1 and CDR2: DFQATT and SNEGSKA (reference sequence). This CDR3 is CSAGLVLGQPQHF. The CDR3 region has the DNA TGCAGTGCCGGGCTCGTCCTCGGTCAGCCCCAGCATTTT.

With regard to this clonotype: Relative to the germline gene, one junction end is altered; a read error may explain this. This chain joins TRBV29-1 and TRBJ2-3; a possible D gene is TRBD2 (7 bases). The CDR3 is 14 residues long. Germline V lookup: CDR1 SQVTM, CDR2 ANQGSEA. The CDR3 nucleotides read TGCAGCGTTGACGGGGGGCCAAGCACGGATACGCAGTATTTT. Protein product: CSVDGGPSTDTQYF.

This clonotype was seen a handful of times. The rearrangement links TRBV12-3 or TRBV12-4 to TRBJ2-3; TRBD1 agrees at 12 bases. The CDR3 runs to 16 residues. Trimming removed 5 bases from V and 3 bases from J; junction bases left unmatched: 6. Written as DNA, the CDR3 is TGTGCCAGCAGTCCAGGGACAGGGGGCTGGACAGATACGCAGTATTTT. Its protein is CASSPGTGGWTDTQYF.

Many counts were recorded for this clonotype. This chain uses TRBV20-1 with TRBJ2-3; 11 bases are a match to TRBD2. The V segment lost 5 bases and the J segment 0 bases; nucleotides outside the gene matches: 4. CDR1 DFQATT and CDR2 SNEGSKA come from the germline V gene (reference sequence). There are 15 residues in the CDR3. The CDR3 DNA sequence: TGCAGTGCTGGAGGGACTAGCGGAAGCACAGATACGCAGTATTTT. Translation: CSAGGTSGSTDTQYF.

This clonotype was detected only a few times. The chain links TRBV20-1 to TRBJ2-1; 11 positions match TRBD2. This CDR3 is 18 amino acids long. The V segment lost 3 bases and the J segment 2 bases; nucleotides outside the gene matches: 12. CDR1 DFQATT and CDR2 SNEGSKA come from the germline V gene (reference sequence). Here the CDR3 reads CSASPEPGLAVPYNEQFF. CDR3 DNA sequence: TGCAGTGCTAGCCCTGAACCGGGACTAGCGGTCCCCTACAATGAGCAGTTCTTC.

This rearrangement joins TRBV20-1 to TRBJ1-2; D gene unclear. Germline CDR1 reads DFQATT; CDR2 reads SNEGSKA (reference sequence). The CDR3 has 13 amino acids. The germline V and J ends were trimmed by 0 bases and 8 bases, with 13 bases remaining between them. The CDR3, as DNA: TGCAGTGCTAGAGATCCCACGGCCGGGGGCTACACCTTC. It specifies CSARDPTAGGYTF.